These T cell receptor beta chains were read from a single sample in a study of T-cell memory formation after mild COVID-19. MiXCR, run by TCRdb on the 5' RACE reads, gives a single entry per CDR3 protein. The sample lists some 50,000 distinct CDR3 sequences; around 10% were seen once. Material for sequencing was PBMCs or a T cell subset sorted from them (not recorded which). The origin of the receptors is a man younger than 30 who had mild COVID-19 (a few samples of this study predate the infection). Cell type and time point are not known. CDR3s include the opening cysteine and the closing phenylalanine or tryptophan. A D gene is named only where the DNA matches it firmly. Where a row states a size, it is once, few, many or the class of an expanded clone; other rows omit it.

>NA|TRBV11-2|TRBJ2-7|few
CASSPNMISSYEQYF
TGTGCCAGCAGCCCGAACATGATTTCCTCCTACGAGCAGTACTTC
>NA|TRBV10-2|TRBJ2-7|NA
CASSAESYEQYF
TGCGCCAGCAGTGCAGAAAGCTACGAGCAGTACTTC
>NA|TRBV20-1|TRBJ1-1|many
CSARAPAGLEAFF
TGCAGTGCTAGAGCTCCAGCGGGACTTGAAGCTTTCTTT
>NA|TRBV15|TRBJ2-3|NA
CATSRVGNTDTQYF
TGTGCCACCAGCAGAGTGGGGAACACAGATACGCAGTATTTT
>NA|TRBV5-5|TRBJ1-1|few
CASSLLVSPTEAFF
TGTGCCAGCAGCTTATTGGTCAGCCCCACTGAAGCTTTCTTT
>NA|TRBV4-3|TRBJ1-1|NA
CASSQDRGAGTEAFF
TGCGCCAGCAGCCAAGATCGCGGGGCAGGGACTGAAGCTTTCTTT
>NA|TRBV12-3/TRBV12-4|TRBJ2-3|medium-sized
CASELYAGSDTQYF
TGTGCCAGCGAGTTATACGCGGGGTCAGATACGCAGTATTTT
>NA|TRBV4-1|TRBJ1-5|NA
CASSPGGIHQPQHF
TGCGCCAGCAGCCCGGGGGGGATACATCAGCCCCAGCATTTT
>NA|TRBV6-5|TRBJ2-3|NA
CASYTLKGGRRDTQYF
TGTGCCAGCTATACTCTTAAGGGGGGGCGTAGAGATACGCAGTATTTT
>TRBD2|TRBV6-2/TRBV6-3|TRBJ2-1|NA
CASTTLAGGVKSSYNEQFF
TGTGCCAGCACCACCCTAGCGGGGGGCGTCAAAAGCTCCTACAATGAGCAGTTCTTC
>NA|TRBV7-9|TRBJ1-2|few
CASQPIVTGSIAGYTF
TGTGCCAGCCAGCCTATTGTCACAGGCTCTATTGCTGGCTACACCTTC
>TRBD1|TRBV11-3|TRBJ2-1|few
CASSGQGRRGEQFF
TGTGCCAGCAGCGGACAGGGGCGACGGGGTGAGCAGTTCTTC
>NA|TRBV7-2|TRBJ2-3|many
CASSPYSTDTQYF
TGTGCCAGCAGCCCCTATAGCACAGATACGCAGTATTTT
>NA|TRBV9|TRBJ2-1|NA
CASSVVAGGVNEQFF
TGTGCCAGCAGCGTAGTAGCAGGGGGGGTGAATGAGCAGTTCTTC
>NA|TRBV7-2|TRBJ2-2|many
CASSLAQGPGELFF
TGTGCCAGCAGCTTAGCGCAGGGTCCCGGGGAGCTGTTTTTT
>NA|TRBV7-2|TRBJ2-2|NA
CASTGGRTANTGELFF
TGTGCCAGCACCGGGGGTCGGACAGCGAACACCGGGGAGCTGTTTTTT
>NA|TRBV7-9|TRBJ1-1|few
CASSLLRGLNTEAFF
TGTGCCAGCAGCTTACTCAGGGGCCTGAACACTGAAGCTTTCTTT
>TRBD1|TRBV10-3|TRBJ1-1|NA
CAISAPTGATEAFF
TGTGCCATCAGTGCCCCGACAGGGGCGACTGAAGCTTTCTTT
>NA|TRBV11-2|TRBJ2-3|few
CASTWALDTQYF
TGTGCCAGCACATGGGCCTTGGATACGCAGTATTTT
>NA|TRBV18|TRBJ2-7|NA
CASSETRQDDEQYF
TGTGCCAGCTCAGAGACGCGGCAGGACGACGAGCAGTACTTC
>TRBD2|TRBV5-1|TRBJ2-1|many
CASSLRSGVSYNEQFF
TGCGCCAGCAGTTTACGTAGCGGGGTCTCCTACAATGAGCAGTTCTTC
>NA|TRBV7-2|TRBJ2-5|many
CASSLDPTPGTQYF
TGTGCCAGCAGCTTAGACCCGACACCCGGGACCCAGTACTTC
>TRBD1|TRBV4-3|TRBJ1-1|few
CASSPTGGAWDTEAFF
TGCGCCAGCAGCCCCACAGGGGGCGCTTGGGACACTGAAGCTTTCTTT
>NA|TRBV25-1|TRBJ2-1|few
CASGGVRGQFF
TGTGCCAGTGGCGGCGTCCGGGGGCAGTTCTTC
>NA|TRBV7-9|TRBJ1-2|NA
CASSLGVQNYGYTF
TGTGCCAGCAGCTTGGGGGTACAGAACTATGGCTACACCTTC
>TRBD2|TRBV30|TRBJ2-3|NA
CAWSVTSAHTDTQYF
TGTGCCTGGAGTGTAACTAGCGCCCACACAGATACGCAGTATTTT
>NA|TRBV14|TRBJ2-6|NA
CASSQGGSGANVLTF
TGTGCCAGCAGCCAGGGGGGCTCTGGGGCCAACGTCCTGACTTTC
>TRBD2|TRBV6-1|TRBJ2-3|NA
CASSETSGGGGDTQYF
TGTGCCAGCAGTGAGACTAGCGGGGGCGGTGGGGATACGCAGTATTTT
>TRBD2|TRBV20-1|TRBJ2-4|few
CSARDILAENIQYF
TGCAGTGCTAGAGATATTCTAGCGGAAAACATTCAGTACTTC
>TRBD1|TRBV9|TRBJ2-7|NA
CASSPRQGAYEQYF
TGTGCCAGCAGCCCCCGACAGGGGGCCTACGAGCAGTACTTC
>TRBD1|TRBV12-3/TRBV12-4|TRBJ1-3|few
CASSATGGNTIYF
TGTGCCAGCAGTGCGACAGGGGGTAACACCATATATTTT
>NA|TRBV7-3|TRBJ2-5|NA
CASSPGPQETQYF
TGTGCCAGCAGCCCCGGTCCCCAAGAGACCCAGTACTTC
>NA|TRBV15|TRBJ2-7|few
CATSRDEVASDYEQYF
TGTGCCACCAGCAGAGATGAGGTCGCATCGGACTACGAGCAGTACTTC
>TRBD2|TRBV4-3|TRBJ2-1|few
CASSQEAGGRNEQFF
TGCGCCAGCAGCCAAGAAGCGGGGGGGCGCAATGAGCAGTTCTTC
>TRBD2|TRBV24-1|TRBJ2-2|many
CATSDSFGGVTGELFF
TGTGCCACCAGTGACTCCTTCGGGGGGGTCACCGGGGAGCTGTTTTTT